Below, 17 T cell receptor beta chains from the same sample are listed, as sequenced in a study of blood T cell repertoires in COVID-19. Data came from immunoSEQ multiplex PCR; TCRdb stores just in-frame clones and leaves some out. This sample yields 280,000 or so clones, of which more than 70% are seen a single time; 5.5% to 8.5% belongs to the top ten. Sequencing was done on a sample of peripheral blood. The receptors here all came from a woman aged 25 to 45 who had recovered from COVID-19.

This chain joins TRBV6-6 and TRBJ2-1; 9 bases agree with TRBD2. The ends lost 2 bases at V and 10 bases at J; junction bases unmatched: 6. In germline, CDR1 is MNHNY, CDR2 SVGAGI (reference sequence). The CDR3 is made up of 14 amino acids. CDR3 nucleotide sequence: TGTGCCAGCAGTTACGGCGGGGGGGCCTCAGAGCAGTTCTTC. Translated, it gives CASSYGGGASEQFF.

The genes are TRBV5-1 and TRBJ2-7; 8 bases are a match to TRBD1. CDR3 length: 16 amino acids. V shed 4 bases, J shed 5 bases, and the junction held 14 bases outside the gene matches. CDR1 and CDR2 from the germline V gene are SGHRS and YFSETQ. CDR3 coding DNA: TGCGCCAGCAGCGCGGGAACCCGGGACAGGAGGAACGAGCAGTACTTC. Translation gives CASSAGTRDRRNEQYF.

CDR3 residues: CASSLAREARNTIYF. In DNA, the CDR3 is TGTGCCAGCAGCTTGGCCCGAGAGGCGAGAAACACCATATATTTT. J is TRBJ1-3 and V is TRBV5-4; D unresolved. V gave up 0 bases and J gave up 5 bases, with 12 bases separating them. There are 15 residues in the CDR3. Looked up from germline, CDR1 is SGHNT and CDR2 is YYREEE (reference sequence).

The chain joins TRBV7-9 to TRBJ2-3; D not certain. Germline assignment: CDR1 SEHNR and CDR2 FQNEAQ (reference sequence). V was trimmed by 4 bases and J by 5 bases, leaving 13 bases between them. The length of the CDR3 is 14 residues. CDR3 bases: TGTGCCAGCAGCTACACTCCGCCAGGAGATACGCAGTATTTT. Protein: CASSYTPPGDTQYF.

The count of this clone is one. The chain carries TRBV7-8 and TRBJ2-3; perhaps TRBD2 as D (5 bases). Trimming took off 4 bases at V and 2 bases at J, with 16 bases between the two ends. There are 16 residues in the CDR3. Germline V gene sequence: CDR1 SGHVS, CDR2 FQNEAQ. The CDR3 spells CASSSLRAVVTDTQYF. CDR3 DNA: TGTGCCAGCAGCTCCTTGAGGGCGGTAGTCACAGATACGCAGTATTTT.

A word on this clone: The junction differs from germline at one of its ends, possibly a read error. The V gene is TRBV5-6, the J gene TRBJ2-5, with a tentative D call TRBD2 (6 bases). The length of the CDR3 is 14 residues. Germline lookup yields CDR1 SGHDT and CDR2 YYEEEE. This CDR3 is CASRLGPGGETQYF. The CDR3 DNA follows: TGTGCCAGCAGGTTGGGACCCGGGGGAGAGACCCAGTACTTC.

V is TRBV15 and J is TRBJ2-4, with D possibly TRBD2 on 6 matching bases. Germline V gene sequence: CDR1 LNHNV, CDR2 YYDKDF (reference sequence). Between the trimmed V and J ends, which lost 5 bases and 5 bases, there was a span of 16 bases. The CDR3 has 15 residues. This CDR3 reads CATSEIGTGENIQYF. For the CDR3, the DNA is TGTGCCACCAGCGAAATTGGGACGGGAGAAAACATTCAGTACTTC.

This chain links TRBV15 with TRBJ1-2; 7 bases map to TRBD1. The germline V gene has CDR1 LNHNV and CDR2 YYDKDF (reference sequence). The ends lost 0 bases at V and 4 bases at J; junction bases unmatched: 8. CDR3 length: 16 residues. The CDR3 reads CATSRDPSTGPYGYTF. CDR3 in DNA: TGTGCCACCAGCAGAGATCCCTCGACAGGGCCCTATGGCTACACCTTC.

The CDR3 spells CASSQLTGGYTF. As DNA, the CDR3 is TGTGCCAGCAGCCAATTGACGGGAGGCTACACCTTC. The chain combines TRBV3-1 (or the pseudogene TRBV3-2) with TRBJ1-2; D uncertain. Per the germline V gene, CDR1 is LGHDT and CDR2 is YNNKEL (reference sequence). V was trimmed by 2 bases and J by 8 bases, leaving 9 bases between them. The CDR3 has 12 residues.

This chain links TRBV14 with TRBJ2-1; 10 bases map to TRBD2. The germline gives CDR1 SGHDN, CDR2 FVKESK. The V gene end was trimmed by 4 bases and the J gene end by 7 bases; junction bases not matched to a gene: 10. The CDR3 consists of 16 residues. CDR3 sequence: CASSPLTSGVSNEQFF. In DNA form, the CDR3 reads TGTGCCAGCAGCCCGCTCACTAGCGGGGTCTCGAATGAGCAGTTCTTC.

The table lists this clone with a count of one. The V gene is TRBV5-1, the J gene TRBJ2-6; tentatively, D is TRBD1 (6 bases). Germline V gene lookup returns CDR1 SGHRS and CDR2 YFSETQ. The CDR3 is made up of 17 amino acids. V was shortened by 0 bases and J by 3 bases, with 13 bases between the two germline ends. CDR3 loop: CASSLGIQGDGANVLTF. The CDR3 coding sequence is TGCGCCAGCAGCTTGGGGATACAGGGAGATGGGGCCAACGTCCTGACTTTC.

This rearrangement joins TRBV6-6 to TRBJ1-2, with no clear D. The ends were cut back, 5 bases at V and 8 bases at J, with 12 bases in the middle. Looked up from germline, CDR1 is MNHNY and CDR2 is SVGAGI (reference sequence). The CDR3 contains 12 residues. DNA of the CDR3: TGTGCCAGCAGTCCCTCGGCGGGCGGCTACACCTTC. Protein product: CASSPSAGGYTF.

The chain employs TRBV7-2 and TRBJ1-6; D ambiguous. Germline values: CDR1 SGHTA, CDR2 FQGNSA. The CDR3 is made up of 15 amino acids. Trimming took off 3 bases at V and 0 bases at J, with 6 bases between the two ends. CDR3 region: CASSFGSSYNSPLHF. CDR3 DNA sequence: TGTGCCAGCAGCTTCGGGAGCTCCTATAATTCACCCCTCCACTTT. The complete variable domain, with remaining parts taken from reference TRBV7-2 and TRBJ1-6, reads GAGVSQSPSNKVTEKGKDVELRCDPISGHTALYWYRQSLGQGLEFLIYFQGNSAPDKSGLPSDRFSAERTGGSVSTLTIQRTQQEDSAVYLCASSFGSSYNSPLHFGNGTRLTVT.

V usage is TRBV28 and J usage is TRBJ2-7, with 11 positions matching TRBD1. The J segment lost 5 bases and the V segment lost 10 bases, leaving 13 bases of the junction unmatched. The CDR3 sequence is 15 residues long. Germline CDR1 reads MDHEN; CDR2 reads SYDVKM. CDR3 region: CATNLQDRGLDEQYF. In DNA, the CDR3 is TGTGCCACCAACCTCCAGGACAGGGGGCTGGACGAGCAGTACTTC. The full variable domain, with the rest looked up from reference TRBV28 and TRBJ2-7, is DVKVTQSSRYLVKRTGEKVFLECVQDMDHENMFWYRQDPGLGLRLIYFSYDVKMKEKGDIPEGYSVSREKKERFSLILESASTNQTSMYLCATNLQDRGLDEQYFGPGTRLTVT.

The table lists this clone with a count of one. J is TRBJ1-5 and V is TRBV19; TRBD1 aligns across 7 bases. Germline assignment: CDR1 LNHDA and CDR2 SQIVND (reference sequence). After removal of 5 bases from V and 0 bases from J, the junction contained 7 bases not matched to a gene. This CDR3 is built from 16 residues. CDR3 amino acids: CASSRDSLYSNQPQHF. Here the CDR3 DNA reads TGTGCCAGTAGTCGGGACAGCCTGTATAGCAATCAGCCCCAGCATTTT.

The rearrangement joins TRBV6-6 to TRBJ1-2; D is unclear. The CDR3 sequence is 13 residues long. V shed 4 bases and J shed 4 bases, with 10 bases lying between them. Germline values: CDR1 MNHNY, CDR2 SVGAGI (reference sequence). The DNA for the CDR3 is TGTGCCAGCAGTTCCGATCAAGCCTATGGCTACACCTTC. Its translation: CASSSDQAYGYTF.

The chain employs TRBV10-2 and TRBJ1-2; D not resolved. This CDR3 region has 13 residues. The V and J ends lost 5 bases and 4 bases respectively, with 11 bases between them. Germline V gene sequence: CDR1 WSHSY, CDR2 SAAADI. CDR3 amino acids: CASSLTAVYGYTF. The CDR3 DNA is TGCGCCAGCAGTCTAACCGCGGTCTATGGCTACACCTTC.